This record looks at one TCR beta chain sequence and its context. What it recognizes is unknown. V was pared by 0 bases and J by 9 bases, with 19 bases of the junction left unmatched. This CDR3 comprises 20 residues. Germline lookup yields CDR1 SGHRS and CDR2 YFSETQ. Naive CD8 cells were CD45RO-negative, positively selected for CCR7, excluding terminally differentiated effector memory CD45RA+ cells. The authors ran the assay at deep level. Per the original methods: Filtering was not the same, since immunoSEQ gave junction-only sequences without quality scores. This table comes from immunoSEQ multiplex PCR, and its TCRdb copy is limited to in-frame clones, with some not included. That table gives V, J and clone size, and the DNA gave D and trimming. The sample records hundreds of thousands of clones, about 95% being singletons. The data were taken from a study of shared clonotypes between healthy human individuals.

General study findings and limits: Of the naive CD4 clonotypes, 4% to 5% were shared across several donors.

The V gene is TRBV5-1, the J gene TRBJ2-1; 12 nucleotides agree with TRBD2. This clonotype was obtained from a woman in her twenties or thirties in good health. The sample comprised naive CD8+ T cells sorted from blood. CDR3 DNA sequence: TGCGCCAGCAGCTTGGATGGATTGCCTAGGACTAGCGGGACCTCGGGTGAGCAGTTCTTC. Its translation: CASSLDGLPRTSGTSGEQFF.